This entry lists 14 T cell receptor beta chains sequenced from one sample in a study of identical twins. MiXCR was run by TCRdb on the 5' RACE reads, yielding one entry per CDR3 protein. The repertoire holds some 600,000 distinct CDR3 sequences, with just over 7% as singletons. These data also formed part of another study, on yellow fever vaccine responses in identical twins.

The sequenced sample was PBMCs. The receptors were gathered from a woman aged 18-29 years in good health.

There are a few counts of this clonotype. The chain uses TRBV4-1 and TRBJ1-3; weak D call: TRBD1 (5 bases). V lost 4 bases to trimming and J lost 0 bases, with 13 bases between them. Germline CDR1 reads MGHRA; CDR2 reads YSYEKL. This CDR3 contains 16 residues. CDR3 residues: CASSPGGRVSGNTIYF. The CDR3, as DNA: TGCGCCAGCAGCCCGGGGGGGAGGGTCTCTGGAAACACCATATATTTT.

This clonotype was detected only a few times. The chain employs TRBV10-3 and TRBJ1-2; 8 bases are shared with TRBD1. The junction had 8 bases not matched to a gene; V was cut back by 10 bases and J by 4 bases. In germline, CDR1 is ENHRY, CDR2 SYGVKD. The CDR3 has 13 residues. Written as DNA, the CDR3 is TGTGCCACCTCGGGACAGGAAAGCTATGGCTACACCTTC. Translation gives CATSGQESYGYTF.

This clonotype was observed a handful of times. This sequence joins TRBV14 and TRBJ2-1, with 10 bases matching TRBD2. Germline V gene sequence: CDR1 SGHDN, CDR2 FVKESK. J was trimmed by 15 bases and V by 9 bases; bases with no gene match: 11. The CDR3 is 12 amino acids. The CDR3 protein is CASNSGGQSVFF. In nucleotides, the CDR3 is TGTGCCAGTAATAGCGGGGGGCAGAGCGTGTTCTTC.

The chain recombines TRBV21-1 with TRBJ2-3. TRBV21-1 has pseudogene status. The CDR3 is made up of 14 amino acids. CDR3 region: CATPQESYTDTQYF. The DNA of the CDR3 is TGTGCTACACCTCAGGAGTCATACACAGATACGCAGTATTTT.

This clonotype was recorded a few times. V gene TRBV11-2 combines with J gene TRBJ2-2; no clear D. Trimming removed 5 bases from V and 0 bases from J, with 13 bases in between. CDR1 is SGHAT and CDR2 is FQNNGV in the germline V gene. The CDR3 is 16 amino acids. The CDR3 loop is CASSRMNGPNTGELFF. In DNA form, the CDR3 reads TGTGCCAGCAGCCGCATGAACGGTCCGAACACCGGGGAGCTGTTTTTT.

This sequence joins TRBV25-1 and TRBJ1-4, with D possibly TRBD1 on 6 matching bases. Germline CDR1 MGHDK, CDR2 SYGVNS. The ends were cut back, 4 bases at V and 5 bases at J, with 14 bases in the middle. This CDR3 region has 15 residues. Here the CDR3 reads CASSASGAGNEKLFF. DNA for the CDR3: TGTGCCAGCAGTGCCTCAGGGGCGGGAAATGAAAAACTGTTTTTT.

This clonotype was picked up a small number of times. V usage is TRBV5-5 and J usage is TRBJ2-3; D is ambiguous. Germline V gene sequence: CDR1 SGHKS, CDR2 YYEKEE (reference sequence). V shed 0 bases and J shed 0 bases, with 11 bases lying between them. This CDR3 spans 16 amino acids. The CDR3 nucleotides read TGTGCCAGCAGCTTGGCTTCACCCCGCAGCACAGATACGCAGTATTTT. Amino acid sequence: CASSLASPRSTDTQYF.

The chain employs TRBV6-5 and TRBJ2-2; a possible D gene is TRBD2 (5 bases). Trimming left V 4 bases short and J 7 bases short, with 13 bases between. The V gene's germline CDR1 is MNHEY and CDR2 SVGAGI. The CDR3 covers 14 residues. The CDR3 region has the DNA TGTGCCAGCAGTTCCCGGAGGAGATTCGGGGAGCTGTTTTTT. Its protein product is CASSSRRRFGELFF.

The rearrangement links TRBV7-9 to TRBJ1-2, with TRBD1 identical over 7 bases. The ends lost 0 bases at V and 6 bases at J; junction bases unmatched: 1. Germline-derived CDR1 and CDR2 are SEHNR and FQNEAQ (reference sequence). The CDR3 runs to 13 residues. DNA for the CDR3: TGTGCCAGCAGCTTAGCAGGGGGCGATGGCTACACCTTC. It specifies CASSLAGGDGYTF.

This clonotype was observed a handful of times. The rearrangement uses TRBV3-1 and TRBJ1-5; the match to TRBD1 covers 8 bases. Trimming removed 1 base from V and 3 bases from J; junction bases left unmatched: 2. Germline V gives CDR1 LGHDT, CDR2 YNNKEL (reference sequence). The length of the CDR3 is 15 residues. The CDR3 coding sequence is TGTGCCAGCAGCCAAGGGACAGGGCACAATCAGCCCCAGCATTTT. Its translation: CASSQGTGHNQPQHF.

This clonotype was counted only a few times. The CDR3 loop is CASSQESRTPTDTQYF. The CDR3 nucleotides are TGCGCCAGCAGCCAGGAATCCAGAACCCCGACAGATACGCAGTATTTT. The rearrangement joins TRBV4-1 to TRBJ2-3; D remains ambiguous. This CDR3 spans 16 amino acids. V was shortened by 3 bases and J by 3 bases, with 16 bases between the two germline ends. The germline V gene has CDR1 MGHRA and CDR2 YSYEKL.

This clonotype was counted many times. The chain employs TRBV5-1 and TRBJ1-6; tentatively, D is TRBD1 (6 bases). Looked up from germline, CDR1 is SGHRS and CDR2 is YFSETQ. Trimming left V 3 bases short and J 8 bases short, with 12 bases between. The CDR3 runs 14 residues. The CDR3 DNA sequence: TGCGCCAGCAGCTACGACAGGCAGGATTCACCCCTCCACTTT. Translated, it gives CASSYDRQDSPLHF. Based on the CDR3 plus reference TRBV5-1 and TRBJ1-6, the full variable domain is KAGVTQTPRYLIKTRGQQVTLSCSPISGHRSVSWYQQTPGQGLQFLFEYFSETQRNKGNFPGRFSGRQFSNSRSEMNVSTLELGDSALYLCASSYDRQDSPLHFGNGTRLTVT.

This clonotype showed up just a few times. The CDR3, as DNA: TGCAGTGCCCCGGACACACCGAACACCGGGGAGCTGTTTTTT. Amino acid sequence: CSAPDTPNTGELFF. The V gene is TRBV20-1, the J gene TRBJ2-2, with a tentative D call TRBD1 (5 bases). In germline, CDR1 is DFQATT, CDR2 SNEGSKA (reference sequence). This CDR3 has 14 amino acids. V was pared by 6 bases and J by 0 bases, with 11 bases between.

The sample holds a few counts of this clonotype. V is TRBV6-5 and J is TRBJ2-4; D gene uncertain. CDR1 and CDR2 (germline): MNHEY, SVGAGI. This CDR3 is built from 15 residues. Trimming stripped 4 bases from V and 0 bases from J, with 10 bases between. CDR3 in amino acids: CASSSIELAKNIQYF. The CDR3 DNA reads as TGTGCCAGCAGTTCCATTGAGCTAGCCAAAAACATTCAGTACTTC.